This T cell receptor beta chain stems from a study of human T cells and chemical hapten exposure. Study outcomes and limitations: Expanded TCRs created a significantly greater count of big CDR3 similarity clusters than controls did. Once DPC sensitization occurred, TCRs above 1 in 1000 frequency showed no change. As patch test score rose, PT1 expanded TCR counts tended to rise as well.

Germline CDR1 reads SNHLY; CDR2 reads FYNNEI. The V end was cut by 4 bases, the J end by 4 bases, with 6 bases between. This CDR3 has 12 residues. Specified time point: patch test 1, 2 weeks after DPC sensitization. Treatment given: therapeutic diphenylcyclopropenone sensitization with weekly scalp DPC. As regards this clonotype: Its cognate antigen is unknown.

In TCRdb, the RACE reads were re-called with MiXCR into one record per CDR3 protein. The sample has around 380,000 distinct CDR3 sequences; around 4.8% are singletons. This TCR came from a woman aged 45-65 years with alopecia areata. Some clones in this sample may be carry-over from other donors' samples. The sequences come from whole blood, collected in connection with sensitization to the hapten diphenylcyclopropenone (DPC). This chain links TRBV2 with TRBJ2-3, with D perhaps matching TRBD1 (5 bases). In DNA, the CDR3 is TGTGCCAGCAGTGTGGGGCCAGATACGCAGTATTTT. It is translated as CASSVGPDTQYF. The entire variable domain, with the rest obtained from reference TRBV2 and TRBJ2-3, is as follows: EPEVTQTPSHQVTQMGQEVILRCVPISNHLYFYWYRQILGQKVEFLVSFYNNEISEKSEIFDDQFSVERPDGSNFTLKIRSTKLEDSAMYFCASSVGPDTQYFGPGTRLTVL.